The TCR beta chain described here comes from a study of PD-1 blockade in classical Hodgkin lymphoma. Study observations and caveats: CD8+ TCR diversity did not rise significantly by C4D1, unlike CD4+. At baseline, newly diagnosed patients reportedly showed less TCR diversity than healthy donors.

Sequenced by immunoSEQ multiplex PCR; TCRdb stores in-frame clones only, minus some. Here the sample spans 66,000 or so clones, 60% to 80% being singletons. Each patient relapsed following autologous stem cell transplantation, and prior brentuximab vedotin exposure differed. Turning to this clone: As yet, its antigen is unknown.

The receptor was derived from a human donor with classical Hodgkin lymphoma. The specimen was peripheral blood mononuclear cells (PBMCs), collected before the second cycle of nivolumab.

The CDR3 region has the DNA TGTGCCAGTAGTATAATAGGGACAGCGAACACTGAAGCTTTCTTT. It is translated as CASSIIGTANTEAFF. The V gene is TRBV19, the J gene TRBJ1-1; 7 bases fit TRBD1. J gave up 1 base and V 2 bases, and 4 bases lay outside the gene matches. CDR1 LNHDA and CDR2 SQIVND come from the germline V gene (reference sequence). The CDR3 is made up of 15 amino acids.